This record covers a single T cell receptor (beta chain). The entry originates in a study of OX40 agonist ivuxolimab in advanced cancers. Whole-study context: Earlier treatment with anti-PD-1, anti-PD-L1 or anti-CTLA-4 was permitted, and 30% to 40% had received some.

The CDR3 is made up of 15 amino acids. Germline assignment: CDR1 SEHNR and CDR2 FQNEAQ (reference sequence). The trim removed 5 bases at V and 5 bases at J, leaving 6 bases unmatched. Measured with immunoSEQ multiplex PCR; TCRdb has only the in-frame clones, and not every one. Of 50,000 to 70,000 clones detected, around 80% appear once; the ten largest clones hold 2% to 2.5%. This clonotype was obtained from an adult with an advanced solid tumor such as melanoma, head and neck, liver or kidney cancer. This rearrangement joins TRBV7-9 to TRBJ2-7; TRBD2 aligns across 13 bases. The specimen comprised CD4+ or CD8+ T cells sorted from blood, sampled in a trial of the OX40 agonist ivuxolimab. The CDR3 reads CASSGPGTSGNEQYF. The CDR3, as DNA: TGTGCCAGCAGCGGGCCCGGGACTAGCGGGAACGAGCAGTACTTC.